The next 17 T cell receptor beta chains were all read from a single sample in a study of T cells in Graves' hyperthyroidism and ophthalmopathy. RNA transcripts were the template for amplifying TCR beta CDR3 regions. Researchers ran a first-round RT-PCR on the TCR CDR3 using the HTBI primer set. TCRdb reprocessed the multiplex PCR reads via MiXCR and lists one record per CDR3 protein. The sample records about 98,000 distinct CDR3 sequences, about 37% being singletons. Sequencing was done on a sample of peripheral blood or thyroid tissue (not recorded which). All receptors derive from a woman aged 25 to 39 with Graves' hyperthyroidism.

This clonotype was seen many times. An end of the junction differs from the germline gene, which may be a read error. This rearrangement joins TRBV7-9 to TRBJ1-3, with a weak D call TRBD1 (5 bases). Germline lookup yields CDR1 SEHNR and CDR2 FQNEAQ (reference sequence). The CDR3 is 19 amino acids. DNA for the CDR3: TGCGCCAGCAGCCAAGAAGGGGACGGCCGCCTCCACTCTGGAAACACCATATATTTT. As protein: CASSQEGDGRLHSGNTIYF.

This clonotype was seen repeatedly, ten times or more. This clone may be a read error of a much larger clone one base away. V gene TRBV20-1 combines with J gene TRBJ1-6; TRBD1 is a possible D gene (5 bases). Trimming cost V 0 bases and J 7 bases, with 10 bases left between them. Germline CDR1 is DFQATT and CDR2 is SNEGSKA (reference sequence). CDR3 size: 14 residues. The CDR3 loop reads CSARDSGRNSPLHF. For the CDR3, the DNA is TGCAGTGCTAGAGATTCAGGGAGGAATTCACCCCTCCACTTT.

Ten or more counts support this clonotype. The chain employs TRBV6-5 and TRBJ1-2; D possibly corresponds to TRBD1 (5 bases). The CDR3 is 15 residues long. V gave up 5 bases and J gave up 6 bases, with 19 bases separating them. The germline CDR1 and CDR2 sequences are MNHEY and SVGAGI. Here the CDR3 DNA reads TGTGCCAGCAGTGCCTGGGACCGTTACCGGGATGGCTACACCTTC. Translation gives CASSAWDRYRDGYTF.

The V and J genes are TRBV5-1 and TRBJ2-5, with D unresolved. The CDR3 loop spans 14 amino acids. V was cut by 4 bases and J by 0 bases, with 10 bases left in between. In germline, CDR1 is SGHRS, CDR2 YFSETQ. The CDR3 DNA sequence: TGCGCCAGCAGCAGGCAGACGTACCAAGAGACCCAGTACTTC. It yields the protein CASSRQTYQETQYF.

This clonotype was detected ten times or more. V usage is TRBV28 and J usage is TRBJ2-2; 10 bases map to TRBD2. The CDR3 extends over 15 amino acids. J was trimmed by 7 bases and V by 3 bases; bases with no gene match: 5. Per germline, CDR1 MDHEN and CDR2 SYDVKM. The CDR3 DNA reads TGTGCCAGCAGTTTCCTAGCGGGAGTCGGCGGGGAGCTGTTTTTT. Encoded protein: CASSFLAGVGGELFF. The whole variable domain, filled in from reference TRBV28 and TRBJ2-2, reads DVKVTQSSRYLVKRTGEKVFLECVQDMDHENMFWYRQDPGLGLRLIYFSYDVKMKEKGDIPEGYSVSREKKERFSLILESASTNQTSMYLCASSFLAGVGGELFFGEGSRLTVL.

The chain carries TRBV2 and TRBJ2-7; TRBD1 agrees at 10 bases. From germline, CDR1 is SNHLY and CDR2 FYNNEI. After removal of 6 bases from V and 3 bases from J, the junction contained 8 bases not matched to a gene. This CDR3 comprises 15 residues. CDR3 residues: CASSQRQGASYEQYF. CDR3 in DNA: TGTGCCAGCAGCCAGCGACAGGGGGCCAGCTACGAGCAGTACTTC.

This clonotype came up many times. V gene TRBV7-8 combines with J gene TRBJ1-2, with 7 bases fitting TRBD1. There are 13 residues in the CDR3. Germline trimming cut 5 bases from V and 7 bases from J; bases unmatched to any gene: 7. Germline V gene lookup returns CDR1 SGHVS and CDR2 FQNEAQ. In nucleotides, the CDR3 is TGTGCCAGCAGCGTAAGACAGGGAGGTGGCTACACCTTC. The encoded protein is CASSVRQGGGYTF. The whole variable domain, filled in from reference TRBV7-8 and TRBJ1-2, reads GAGVSQSPRYKVAKRGQDVALRCDPISGHVSLFWYQQALGQGPEFLTYFQNEAQLDKSGLPSDRFFAERPEGSVSTLKIQRTQQEDSAVYLCASSVRQGGGYTFGSGTRLTVV.

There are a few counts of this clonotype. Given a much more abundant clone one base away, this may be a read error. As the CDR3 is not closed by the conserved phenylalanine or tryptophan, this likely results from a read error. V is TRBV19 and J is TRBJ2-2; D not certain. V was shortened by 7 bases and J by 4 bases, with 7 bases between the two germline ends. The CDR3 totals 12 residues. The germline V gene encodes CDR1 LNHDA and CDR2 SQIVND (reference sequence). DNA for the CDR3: TGTGCCAGTACCTGGGGCACCGGGGAGCTGTTTTCT. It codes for CASTWGTGELFS.

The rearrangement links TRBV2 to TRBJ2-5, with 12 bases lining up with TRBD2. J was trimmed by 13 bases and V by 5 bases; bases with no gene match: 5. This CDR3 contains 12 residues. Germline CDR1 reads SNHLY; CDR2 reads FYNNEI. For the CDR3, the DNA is TGTGCCAGCAGTTCTAGCGGGAGGGCCACGTACTTC. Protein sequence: CASSSSGRATYF. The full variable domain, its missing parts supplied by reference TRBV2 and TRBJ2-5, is EPEVTQTPSHQVTQMGQEVILRCVPISNHLYFYWYRQILGQKVEFLVSFYNNEISEKSEIFDDQFSVERPDGSNFTLKIRSTKLEDSAMYFCASSSSGRATYFGPGTRLLVL.

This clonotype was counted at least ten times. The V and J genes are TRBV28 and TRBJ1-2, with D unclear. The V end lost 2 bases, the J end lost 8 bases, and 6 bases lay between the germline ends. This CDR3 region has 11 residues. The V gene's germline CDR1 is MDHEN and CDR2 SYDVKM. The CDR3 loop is CASSLNGGYTF. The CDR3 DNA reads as TGTGCCAGCAGTTTAAATGGCGGCTACACCTTC.

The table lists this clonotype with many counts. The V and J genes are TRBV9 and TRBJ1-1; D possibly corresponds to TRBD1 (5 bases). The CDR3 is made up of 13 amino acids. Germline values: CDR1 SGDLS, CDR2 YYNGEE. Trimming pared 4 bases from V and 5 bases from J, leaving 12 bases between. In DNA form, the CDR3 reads TGTGCCAGCAGCCCCCACGAGGGGACTGAAGCTTTCTTT. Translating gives CASSPHEGTEAFF. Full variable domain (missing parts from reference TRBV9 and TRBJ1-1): DSGVTQTPKHLITATGQRVTLRCSPRSGDLSVYWYQQSLDQGLQFLIQYYNGEERAKGNILERFSAQQFPDLHSELNLSSLELGDSALYFCASSPHEGTEAFFGQGTRLTVV.

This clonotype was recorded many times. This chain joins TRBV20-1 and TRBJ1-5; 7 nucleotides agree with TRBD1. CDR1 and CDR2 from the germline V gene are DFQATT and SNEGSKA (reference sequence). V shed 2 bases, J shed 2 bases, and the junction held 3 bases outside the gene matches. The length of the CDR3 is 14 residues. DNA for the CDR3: TGCAGTGCTAGATTTGGACAGGGCAATCAGCCCCAGCATTTT. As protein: CSARFGQGNQPQHF.

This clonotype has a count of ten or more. The CDR3 loop is CASSSRGLASADTQYF. CDR3 bases: TGTGCCAGCAGCTCCCGGGGACTAGCGTCTGCAGATACGCAGTATTTT. The gene calls are TRBV5-8 and TRBJ2-3; TRBD2 matches 10 bases. The CDR3 totals 16 residues. Germline CDR1 reads SGHTS; CDR2 reads YDEGEE. The junction had 8 bases not matched to a gene; V was cut back by 3 bases and J by 4 bases.

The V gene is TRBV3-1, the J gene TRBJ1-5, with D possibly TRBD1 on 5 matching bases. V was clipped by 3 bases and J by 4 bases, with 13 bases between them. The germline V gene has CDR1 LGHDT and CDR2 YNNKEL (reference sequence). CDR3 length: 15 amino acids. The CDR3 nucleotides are TGTGCCAGCAGCCACGGGGGAGGGGAAAATCAGCCCCAGCATTTT. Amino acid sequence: CASSHGGGENQPQHF.

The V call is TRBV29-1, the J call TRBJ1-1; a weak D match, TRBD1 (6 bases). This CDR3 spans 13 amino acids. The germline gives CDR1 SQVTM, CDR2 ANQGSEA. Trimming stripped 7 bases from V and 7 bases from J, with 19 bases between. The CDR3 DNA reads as TGCAGCGCCCGGGGTCAGGGGCCGGGTGAAGCTTTCTTT. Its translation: CSARGQGPGEAFF.

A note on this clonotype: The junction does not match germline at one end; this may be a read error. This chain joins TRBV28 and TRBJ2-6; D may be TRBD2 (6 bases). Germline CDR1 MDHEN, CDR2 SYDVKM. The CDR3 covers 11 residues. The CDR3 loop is CASSRGNTEAF. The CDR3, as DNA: TGTGCCAGCAGTCGGGGGAACACCGAAGCTTTC.

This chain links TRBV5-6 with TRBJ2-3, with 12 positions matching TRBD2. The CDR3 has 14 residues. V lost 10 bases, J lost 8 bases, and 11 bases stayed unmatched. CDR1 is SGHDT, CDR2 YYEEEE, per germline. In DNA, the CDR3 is TGTGCCTGGACTAGCGGGACCTCCTGCGGTACGCAGTATTTT. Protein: CAWTSGTSCGTQYF.